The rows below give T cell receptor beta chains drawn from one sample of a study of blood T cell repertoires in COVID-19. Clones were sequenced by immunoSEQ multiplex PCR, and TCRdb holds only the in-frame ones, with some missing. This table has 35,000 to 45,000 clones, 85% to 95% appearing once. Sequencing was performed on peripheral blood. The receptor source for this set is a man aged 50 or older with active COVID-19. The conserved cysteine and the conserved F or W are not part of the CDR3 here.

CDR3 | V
ASSPSSAGVDNEQF | TRBV7-9
ASSLLKGTSNEQF | TRBV11-3
ASSVDSSTQY | TRBV7-9
ASSLGGTTDTQY | TRBV11-3
ASSSGTEATNEKLF | TRBV19
ASSSGAKGGASSYEQY | TRBV28
ASSSRTGNTEAF | TRBV6-5
ASSPTVDEQY | TRBV18
ASSRRAGDYNEQF | TRBV6-5
ASSLTVGGYGYT | TRBV27
ASSIGNSGRAGEQF | TRBV19
ATSPRVSANQPQH | TRBV15
ATSDGGLAGGPTDTQY | TRBV24-1
ASSPLGKRERMETQY | TRBV7-9
ASNSYGQGLNYGYT | TRBV28